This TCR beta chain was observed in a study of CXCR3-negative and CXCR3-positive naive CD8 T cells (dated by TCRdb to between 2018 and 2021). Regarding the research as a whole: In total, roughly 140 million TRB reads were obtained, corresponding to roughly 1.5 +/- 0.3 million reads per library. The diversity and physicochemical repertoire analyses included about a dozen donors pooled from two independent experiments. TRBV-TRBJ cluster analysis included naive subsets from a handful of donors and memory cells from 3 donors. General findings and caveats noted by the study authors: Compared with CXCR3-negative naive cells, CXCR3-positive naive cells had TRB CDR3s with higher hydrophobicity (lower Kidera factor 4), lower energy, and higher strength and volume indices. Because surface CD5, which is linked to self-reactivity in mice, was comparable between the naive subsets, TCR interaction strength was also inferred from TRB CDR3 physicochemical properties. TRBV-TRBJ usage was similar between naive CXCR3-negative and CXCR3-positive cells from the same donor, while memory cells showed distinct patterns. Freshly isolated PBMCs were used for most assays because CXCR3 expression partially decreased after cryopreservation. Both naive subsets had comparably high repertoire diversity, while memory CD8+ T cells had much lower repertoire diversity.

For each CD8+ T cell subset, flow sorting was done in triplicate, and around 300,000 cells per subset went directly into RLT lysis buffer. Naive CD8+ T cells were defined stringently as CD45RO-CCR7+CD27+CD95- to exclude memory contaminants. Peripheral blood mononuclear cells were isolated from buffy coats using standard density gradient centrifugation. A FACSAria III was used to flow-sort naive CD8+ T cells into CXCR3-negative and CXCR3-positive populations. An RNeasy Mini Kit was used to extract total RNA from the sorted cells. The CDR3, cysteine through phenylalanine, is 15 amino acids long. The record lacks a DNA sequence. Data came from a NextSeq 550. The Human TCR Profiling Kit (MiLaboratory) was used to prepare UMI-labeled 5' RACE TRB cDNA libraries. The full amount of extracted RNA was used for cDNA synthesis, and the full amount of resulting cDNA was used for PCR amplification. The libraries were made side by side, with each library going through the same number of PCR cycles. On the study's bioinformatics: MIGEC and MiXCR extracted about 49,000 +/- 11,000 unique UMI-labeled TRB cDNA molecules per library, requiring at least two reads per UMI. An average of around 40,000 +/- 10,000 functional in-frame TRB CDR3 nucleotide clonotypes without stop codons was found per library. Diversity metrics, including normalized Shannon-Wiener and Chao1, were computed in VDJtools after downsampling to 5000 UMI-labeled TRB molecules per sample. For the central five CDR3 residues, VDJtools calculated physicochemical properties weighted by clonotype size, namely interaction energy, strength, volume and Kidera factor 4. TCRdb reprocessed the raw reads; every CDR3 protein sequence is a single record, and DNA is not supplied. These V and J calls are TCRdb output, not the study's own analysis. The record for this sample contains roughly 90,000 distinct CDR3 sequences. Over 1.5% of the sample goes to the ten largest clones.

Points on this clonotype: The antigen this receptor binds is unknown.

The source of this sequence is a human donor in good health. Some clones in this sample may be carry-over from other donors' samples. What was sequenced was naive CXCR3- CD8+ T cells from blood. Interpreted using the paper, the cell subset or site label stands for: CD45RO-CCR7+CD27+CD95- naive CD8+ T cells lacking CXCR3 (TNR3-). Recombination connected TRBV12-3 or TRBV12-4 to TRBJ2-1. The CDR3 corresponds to CASSFSRVLNNEQFF.